One sample yielded the 6 T cell receptor beta chains listed below, sequenced in a study of blood T cell repertoires in COVID-19. Only in-frame clones appear in the TCRdb table, and some are missing; sequencing was by immunoSEQ multiplex PCR. Here the sample spans roughly 290,000 clones, roughly 85% being singletons. Sequencing input: PBMCs or T cells enriched from blood (not recorded which). The receptors come from a man aged 25 to 40 who had recovered from COVID-19.

This chain links TRBV9 with TRBJ1-2, with D tentatively TRBD1 (6 bases). CDR1 and CDR2 from the germline V gene are SGDLS and YYNGEE. The CDR3 is 16 amino acids. V shed 5 bases and J shed 4 bases, with 21 bases lying between them. The CDR3 DNA sequence: TGTGCCAGCAGTGTTGATCTTAGAAGAGGGGGCTATGGCTACACCTTC. Translated: CASSVDLRRGGYGYTF.

The chain is built from TRBV9 and TRBJ2-5, with 7 bases identical to TRBD2. Losses at the gene ends were 3 bases for V and 5 bases for J; bases not matched to a gene: 4. This CDR3 region has 13 residues. Germline values: CDR1 SGDLS, CDR2 YYNGEE. CDR3 in amino acids: CASSATSRETQYF. CDR3 DNA: TGTGCCAGCAGCGCGACTAGCAGGGAGACCCAGTACTTC.

There are a few counts of this clone. The chain carries TRBV7-8 and TRBJ2-7; D is uncertain. The CDR3 runs 13 residues. CDR1 is SGHVS, CDR2 FQNEAQ, per germline. Deletions cut 6 bases from V and 3 bases from J, with 12 bases between. CDR3 region: CASSHLTIYEQYF. CDR3 nucleotide sequence: TGTGCCAGCAGTCACCTCACTATCTACGAGCAGTACTTC.

The V call is TRBV29-1, the J call TRBJ2-3; D is perhaps TRBD2 (7 bases). The CDR3 sequence is 13 residues long. Deletions cut 6 bases from V and 0 bases from J, with 10 bases between. From germline, CDR1 is SQVTM and CDR2 ANQGSEA. The CDR3 nucleotides are TGCAGCGTCCGGGGGGCTAGCACAGATACGCAGTATTTT. Translating it yields CSVRGASTDTQYF.

V and J are TRBV6-5 and TRBJ1-1, with no clear D. Germline CDR1 MNHEY, CDR2 SVGAGI. The CDR3 sequence is 12 residues long. V was shortened by 4 bases and J by 5 bases, with 8 bases between the two germline ends. Here the CDR3 DNA reads TGTGCCAGCAGTTCGCGGGGTACTGAAGCTTTCTTT. This encodes CASSSRGTEAFF.

This clone was counted a few times. The V call is TRBV30, the J call TRBJ2-1; 8 nucleotides line up with TRBD1. V trimming: 0 bases; J trimming: 4 bases; junction bases outside the gene matches: 2. Germline values: CDR1 GTSNPN, CDR2 SVGIG (reference sequence). The CDR3 length is 14 residues. The CDR3 DNA sequence: TGTGCCTGGAGTGTACAGGGGGTGTACAATGAGCAGTTCTTC. It translates to CAWSVQGVYNEQFF.